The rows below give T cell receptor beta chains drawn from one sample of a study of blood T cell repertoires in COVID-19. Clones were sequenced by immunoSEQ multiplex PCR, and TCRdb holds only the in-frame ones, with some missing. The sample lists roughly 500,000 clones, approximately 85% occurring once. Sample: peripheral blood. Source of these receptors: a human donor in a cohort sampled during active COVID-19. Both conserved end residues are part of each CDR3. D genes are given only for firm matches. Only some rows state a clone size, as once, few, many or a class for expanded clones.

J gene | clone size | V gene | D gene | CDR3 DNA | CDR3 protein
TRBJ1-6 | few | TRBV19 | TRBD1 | TGTGCCAGTAGTATTAAAGTCGGGACAGGAGTCGCGCTCCACTTT | CASSIKVGTGVALHF
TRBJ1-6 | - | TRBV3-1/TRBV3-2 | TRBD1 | TGTGCCAGCAGCGACCTCCCGGGACAGCACTCACCCCTCCACTTT | CASSDLPGQHSPLHF
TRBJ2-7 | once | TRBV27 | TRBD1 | TGTGCCAGCGCGGACAGGGGCGAGCAGTACTTC | CASADRGEQYF
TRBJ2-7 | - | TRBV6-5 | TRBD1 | TGTGCCAGCAGCTTCGGACAGGCTTACGAGCAGTACTTC | CASSFGQAYEQYF
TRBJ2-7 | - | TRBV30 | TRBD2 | TGTGCCTGGAGTGTTGTAGCGGGTGTCTCCTACGAGCAGTACTTC | CAWSVVAGVSYEQYF
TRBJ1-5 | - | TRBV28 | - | TGTGCCAGCAGACCCGGGAGCGGCAATCAGCCCCAGCATTTT | CASRPGSGNQPQHF
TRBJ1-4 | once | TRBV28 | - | TGTGCCAGCAGTTTCCCTTCGGTCGGACAGCTTAATGAAAAACTGTTTTTT | CASSFPSVGQLNEKLFF
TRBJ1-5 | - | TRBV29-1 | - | TGCAGCGTTGCCCAGGGTAATAGCAATCAGCCCCAGCATTTT | CSVAQGNSNQPQHF
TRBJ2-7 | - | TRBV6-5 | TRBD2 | TGTGCCAGCAGGATACTAGCGGGAAAATACGAGCAGTACTTC | CASRILAGKYEQYF
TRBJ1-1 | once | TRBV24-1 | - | TGTGCCACCAGTGACCCACAGGGAACTGAAGCTTTCTTT | CATSDPQGTEAFF
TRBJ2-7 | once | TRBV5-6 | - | TGTGCCAGCAGCTTCCCAGGGTCCTACGAGCAGTACTTC | CASSFPGSYEQYF
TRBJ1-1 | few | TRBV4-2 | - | TGTGCCAGCAGCCCCGATGGTACATGGAACACTGAAGCTTTCTTT | CASSPDGTWNTEAFF
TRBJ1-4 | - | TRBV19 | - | TGTGCCAGTAGGGGCCCGCCAACTAATGAAAAACTGTTTTTT | CASRGPPTNEKLFF
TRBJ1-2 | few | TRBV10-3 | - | TGTGCCATCATGACGGGTTTCTATGGCTACACCTTC | CAIMTGFYGYTF